The clone carrying this TCR beta chain has ten or more counts. The antigen is undetermined. This specimen comes from a study of CD8 T cells in ankylosing spondylitis. Study findings and constraints: A TCR beta motif of fewer than ten highly homologous variants seemed to mark ankylosing spondylitis blood.

One entry per CDR3 protein, called by TCRdb with MiXCR from the 5' RACE reads. Counted here are approximately 500,000 distinct CDR3 sequences, 10% to 15% occurring once; the ten biggest clones make up over 6.5%. The CDR3 loop spans 12 amino acids. Germline V gene sequence: CDR1 SGHTA, CDR2 FQGNSA. The ends were cut back, 3 bases at V and 4 bases at J, with 6 bases in the middle. This receptor was obtained from a male donor with ankylosing spondylitis. This rearrangement joins TRBV7-2 to TRBJ2-5; D is ambiguous. The sample comprised blood, either unsorted or a sorted T cell fraction (not recorded which). CDR3 loop: CASSLATETQYF. Written as DNA, the CDR3 is TGTGCCAGCAGCTTGGCGACAGAGACCCAGTACTTC.